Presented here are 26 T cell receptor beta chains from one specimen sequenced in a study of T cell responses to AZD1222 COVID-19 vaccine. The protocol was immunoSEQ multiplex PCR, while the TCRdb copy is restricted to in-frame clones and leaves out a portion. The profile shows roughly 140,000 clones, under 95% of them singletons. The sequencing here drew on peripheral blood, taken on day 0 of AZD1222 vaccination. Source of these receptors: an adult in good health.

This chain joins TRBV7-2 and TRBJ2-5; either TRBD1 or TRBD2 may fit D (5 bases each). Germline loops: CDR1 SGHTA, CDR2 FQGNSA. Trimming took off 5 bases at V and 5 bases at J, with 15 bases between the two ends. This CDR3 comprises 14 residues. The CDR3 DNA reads TGTGCCAGCAGCCTCTCGGGGCCAGGGGAGACCCAGTACTTC. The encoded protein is CASSLSGPGETQYF.

CDR3 DNA: TGTGCCAGCAGTGAAGGTCCGGGACAGGTCTCTTATAGCAATCAGCCCCAGCATTTT. Amino acid sequence: CASSEGPGQVSYSNQPQHF. The chain has TRBV6-1 and TRBJ1-5; 8 nucleotides match TRBD1. CDR1 is MNHNS, CDR2 SASEGT, per germline. The J segment lost 0 bases and the V segment lost 1 base, leaving 11 bases of the junction unmatched. The CDR3 has 19 amino acids.

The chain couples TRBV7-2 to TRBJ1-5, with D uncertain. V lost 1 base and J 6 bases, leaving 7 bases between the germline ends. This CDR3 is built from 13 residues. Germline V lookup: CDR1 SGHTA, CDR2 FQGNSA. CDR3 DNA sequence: TGTGCCAGCAGCTTAGGGGTTTCTCAGCCCCAGCATTTT. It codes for CASSLGVSQPQHF. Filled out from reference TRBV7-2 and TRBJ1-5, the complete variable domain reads GAGVSQSPSNKVTEKGKDVELRCDPISGHTALYWYRQSLGQGLEFLIYFQGNSAPDKSGLPSDRFSAERTGGSVSTLTIQRTQQEDSAVYLCASSLGVSQPQHFGDGTRLSIL.

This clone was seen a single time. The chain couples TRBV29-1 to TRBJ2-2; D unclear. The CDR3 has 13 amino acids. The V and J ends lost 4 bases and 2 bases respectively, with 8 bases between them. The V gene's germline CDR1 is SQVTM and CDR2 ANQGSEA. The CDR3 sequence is CSVGAPNTGELFF. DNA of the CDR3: TGCAGCGTTGGTGCTCCTAACACCGGGGAGCTGTTTTTT.

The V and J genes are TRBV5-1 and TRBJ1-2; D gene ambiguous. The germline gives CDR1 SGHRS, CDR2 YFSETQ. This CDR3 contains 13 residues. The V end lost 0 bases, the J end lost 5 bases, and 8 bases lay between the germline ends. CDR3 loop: CASSLDPAYGYTF. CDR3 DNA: TGCGCCAGCAGCTTGGACCCGGCTTATGGCTACACCTTC.

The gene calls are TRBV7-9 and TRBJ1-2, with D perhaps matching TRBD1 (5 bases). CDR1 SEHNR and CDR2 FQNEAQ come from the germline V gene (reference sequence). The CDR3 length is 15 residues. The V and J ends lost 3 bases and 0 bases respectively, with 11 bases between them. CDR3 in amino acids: CASSFRDRPNYGYTF. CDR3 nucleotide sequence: TGTGCCAGCAGCTTCCGGGACCGTCCTAACTATGGCTACACCTTC.

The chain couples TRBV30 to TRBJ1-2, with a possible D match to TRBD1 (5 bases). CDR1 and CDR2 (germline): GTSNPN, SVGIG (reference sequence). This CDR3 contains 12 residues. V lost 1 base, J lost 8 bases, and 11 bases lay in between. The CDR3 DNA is TGTGCCTGGAGTGGCGGGGCGGGAGGCTACACCTTC. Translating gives CAWSGGAGGYTF.

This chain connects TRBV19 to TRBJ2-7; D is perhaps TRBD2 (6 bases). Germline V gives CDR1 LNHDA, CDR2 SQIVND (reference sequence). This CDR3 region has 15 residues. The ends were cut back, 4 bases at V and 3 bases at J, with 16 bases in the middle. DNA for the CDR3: TGTGCCAGTAGTAGCTCAACGGGGGATCTCTACGAGCAGTACTTC. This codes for CASSSSTGDLYEQYF. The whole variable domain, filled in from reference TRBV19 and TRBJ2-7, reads DGGITQSPKYLFRKEGQNVTLSCEQNLNHDAMYWYRQDPGQGLRLIYYSQIVNDFQKGDIAEGYSVSREKKESFPLTVTSAQKNPTAFYLCASSSSTGDLYEQYFGPGTRLTVT.

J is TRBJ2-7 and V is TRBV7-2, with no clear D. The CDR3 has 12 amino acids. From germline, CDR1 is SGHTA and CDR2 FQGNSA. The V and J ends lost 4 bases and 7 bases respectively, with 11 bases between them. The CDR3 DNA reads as TGTGCCAGCAGCTACGACACACGAGAGCAGTACTTC. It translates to CASSYDTREQYF.

The CDR3 sequence is CASSPSPNNEQFF. CDR3 nucleotides: TGTGCCAGCAGCCCCTCCCCGAACAATGAGCAGTTCTTC. This chain connects TRBV7-6 to TRBJ2-1; D not certain. The germline V and J ends were trimmed by 5 bases and 5 bases, with 10 bases remaining between them. Per germline, CDR1 SGHVS and CDR2 FNYEAQ. The CDR3 spans 13 residues.

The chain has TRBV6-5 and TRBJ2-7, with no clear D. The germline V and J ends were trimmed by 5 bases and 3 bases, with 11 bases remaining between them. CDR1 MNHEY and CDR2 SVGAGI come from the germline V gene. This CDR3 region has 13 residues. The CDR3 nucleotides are TGTGCCAGCAGTCCTTACGCAGGCTACGAGCAGTACTTC. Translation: CASSPYAGYEQYF.

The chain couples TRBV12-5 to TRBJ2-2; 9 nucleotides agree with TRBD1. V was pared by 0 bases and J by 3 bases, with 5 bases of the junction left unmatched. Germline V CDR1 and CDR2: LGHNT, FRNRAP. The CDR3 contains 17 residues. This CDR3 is CASGLVRTGEDTGELFF. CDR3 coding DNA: TGTGCTAGTGGTTTGGTTAGGACAGGGGAGGACACCGGGGAGCTGTTTTTT. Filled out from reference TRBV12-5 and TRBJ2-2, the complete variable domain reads DARVTQTPRHKVTEMGQEVTMRCQPILGHNTVFWYRQTMMQGLELLAYFRNRAPLDDSGMPKDRFSAEMPDATLATLKIQPSEPRDSAVYFCASGLVRTGEDTGELFFGEGSRLTVL.

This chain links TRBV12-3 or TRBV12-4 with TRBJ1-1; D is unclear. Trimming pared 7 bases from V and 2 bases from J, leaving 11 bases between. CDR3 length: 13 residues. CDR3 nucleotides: TGTGCCAGCAAGCTGTCCTTAAACACTGAAGCTTTCTTT. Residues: CASKLSLNTEAFF.

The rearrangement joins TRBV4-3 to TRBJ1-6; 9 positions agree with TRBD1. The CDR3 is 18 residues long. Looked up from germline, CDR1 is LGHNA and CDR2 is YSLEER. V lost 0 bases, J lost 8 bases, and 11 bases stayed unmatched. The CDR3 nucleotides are TGCGCCAGCAGCCAAGATCCGGACAGGGGACTTAATCATTCACCCCTCCACTTT. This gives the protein CASSQDPDRGLNHSPLHF.

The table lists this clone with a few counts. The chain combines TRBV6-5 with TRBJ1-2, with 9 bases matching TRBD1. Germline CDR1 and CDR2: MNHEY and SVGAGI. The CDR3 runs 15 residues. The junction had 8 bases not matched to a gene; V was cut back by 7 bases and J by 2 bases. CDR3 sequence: CASNSQGTGNYGYTF. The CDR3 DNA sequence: TGTGCCAGCAACTCACAAGGGACAGGGAACTATGGCTACACCTTC.

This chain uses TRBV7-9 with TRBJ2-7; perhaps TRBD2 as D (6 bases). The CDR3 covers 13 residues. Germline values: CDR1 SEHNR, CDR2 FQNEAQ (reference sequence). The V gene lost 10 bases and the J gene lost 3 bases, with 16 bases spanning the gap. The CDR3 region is CATRRDGDYEQYF. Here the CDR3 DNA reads TGTGCCACCCGGAGGGATGGGGACTACGAGCAGTACTTC. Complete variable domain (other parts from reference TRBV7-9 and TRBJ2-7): DTGVSQNPRHKITKRGQNVTFRCDPISEHNRLYWYRQTLGQGPEFLTYFQNEAQLEKSRLLSDRFSAERPKGSFSTLEIQRTEQGDSAMYLCATRRDGDYEQYFGPGTRLTVT.

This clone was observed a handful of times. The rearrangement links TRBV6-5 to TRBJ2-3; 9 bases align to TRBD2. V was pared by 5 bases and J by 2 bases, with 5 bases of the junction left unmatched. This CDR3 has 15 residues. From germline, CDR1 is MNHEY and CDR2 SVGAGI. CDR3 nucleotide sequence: TGTGCCAGCAGTATTAGCGGGGGCACCACAGATACGCAGTATTTT. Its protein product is CASSISGGTTDTQYF.

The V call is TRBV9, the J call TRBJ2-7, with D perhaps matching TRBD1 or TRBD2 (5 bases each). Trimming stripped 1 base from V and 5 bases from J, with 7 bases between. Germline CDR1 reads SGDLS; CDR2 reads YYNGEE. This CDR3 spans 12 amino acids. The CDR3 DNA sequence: TGTGCCAGCAGCGTAAGAGGGGACGAGCAGTACTTC. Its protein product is CASSVRGDEQYF.

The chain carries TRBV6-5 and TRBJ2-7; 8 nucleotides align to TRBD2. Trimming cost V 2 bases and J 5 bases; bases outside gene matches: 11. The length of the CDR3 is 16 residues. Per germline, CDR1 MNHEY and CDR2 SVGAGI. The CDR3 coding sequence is TGTGCCAGCAGTTACGCACCCGGGGGGGCCTACGACGAGCAGTACTTC. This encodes CASSYAPGGAYDEQYF.

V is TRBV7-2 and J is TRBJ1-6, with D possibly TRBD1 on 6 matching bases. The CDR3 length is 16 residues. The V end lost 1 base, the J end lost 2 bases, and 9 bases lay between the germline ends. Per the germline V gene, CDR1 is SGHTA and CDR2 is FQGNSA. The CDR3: CASSLGQGTYNSPLHF. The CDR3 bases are TGTGCCAGCAGCTTAGGCCAGGGGACCTATAATTCACCCCTCCACTTT.

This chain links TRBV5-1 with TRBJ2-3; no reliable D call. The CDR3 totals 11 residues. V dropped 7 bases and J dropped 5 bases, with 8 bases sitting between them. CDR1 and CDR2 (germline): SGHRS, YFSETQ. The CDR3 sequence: CASRAGDTQYF. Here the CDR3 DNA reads TGCGCCAGCCGCGCCGGAGATACGCAGTATTTT. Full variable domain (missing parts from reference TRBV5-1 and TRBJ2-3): KAGVTQTPRYLIKTRGQQVTLSCSPISGHRSVSWYQQTPGQGLQFLFEYFSETQRNKGNFPGRFSGRQFSNSRSEMNVSTLELGDSALYLCASRAGDTQYFGPGTRLTVL.

The CDR3 sequence: CASSLRGLLYEQYF. As DNA, the CDR3 is TGTGCCAGCAGCTTACGCGGCCTCCTCTACGAGCAGTACTTC. The rearrangement uses TRBV7-6 and TRBJ2-7; D is uncertain. The germline CDR1 and CDR2 sequences are SGHVS and FNYEAQ. The CDR3 has 14 amino acids. V lost 2 bases and J lost 3, with 11 bases in between.

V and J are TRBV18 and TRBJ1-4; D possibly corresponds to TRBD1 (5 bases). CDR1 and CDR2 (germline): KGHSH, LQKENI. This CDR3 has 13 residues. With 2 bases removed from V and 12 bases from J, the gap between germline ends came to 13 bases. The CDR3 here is CASSPGVLGELFF. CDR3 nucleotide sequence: TGTGCCAGCTCACCAGGGGTTCTGGGGGAACTGTTTTTT. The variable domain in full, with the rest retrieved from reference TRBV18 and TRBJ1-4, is NAGVMQNPRHLVRRRGQEARLRCSPMKGHSHVYWYRQLPEEGLKFMVYLQKENIIDESGMPKERFSAEFPKEGPSILRIQQVVRGDSAAYFCASSPGVLGELFFGSGTQLSVL.

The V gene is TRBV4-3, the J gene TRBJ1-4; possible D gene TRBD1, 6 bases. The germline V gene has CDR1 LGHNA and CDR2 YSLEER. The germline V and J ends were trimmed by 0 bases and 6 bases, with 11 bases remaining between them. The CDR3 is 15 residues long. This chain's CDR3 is CASSQERQGYEKLFF. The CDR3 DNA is TGCGCCAGCAGCCAAGAGAGGCAGGGGTATGAAAAACTGTTTTTT.

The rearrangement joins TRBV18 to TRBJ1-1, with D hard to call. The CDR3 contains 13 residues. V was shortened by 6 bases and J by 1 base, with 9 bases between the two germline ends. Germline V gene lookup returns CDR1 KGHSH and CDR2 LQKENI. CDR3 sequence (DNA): TGTGCCAGCTCTAATCGGGGGAACACTGAAGCTTTCTTT. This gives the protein CASSNRGNTEAFF.

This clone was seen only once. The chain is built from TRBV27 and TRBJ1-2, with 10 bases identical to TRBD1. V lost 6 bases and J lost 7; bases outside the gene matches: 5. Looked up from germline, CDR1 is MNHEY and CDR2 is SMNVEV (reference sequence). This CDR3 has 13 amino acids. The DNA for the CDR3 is TGTGCCAGCAGCCGGGGACAGGGGTTTGGCTACACCTTC. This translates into CASSRGQGFGYTF.